The rows below give T cell receptor beta chains drawn from one sample of a study of blood T cell repertoires in COVID-19. Sequenced by immunoSEQ multiplex PCR; TCRdb stores in-frame clones only, minus some. The data contain 500,000 to 600,000 clones, around nine tenths of them seen just once; the ten biggest clones take up roughly 7.4%. Source material: peripheral blood. The receptors come from a woman aged 45-60 years with COVID-19, enrolled during active disease. The CDR3 runs from the conserved cysteine through the conserved F or W. Clone size is shown for a subset of rows, as once, few, many or a class of expanded clone.

13,NA,TRBV28,TRBJ2-7,CASKSSGVVEQYF
14,NA,TRBV18,TRBJ1-1,CASSDYWENTEAFF
13,NA,TRBV2,TRBJ2-1,CASSFLASDEQFF
15,NA,TRBV5-1,TRBJ2-1,CASSFSSGANNEQFF
15,NA,TRBV12-5,TRBJ1-4,CASGLNRQAGEKLFF
16,NA,TRBV2,TRBJ2-5,CASSDSGGAYQETQYF
15,NA,TRBV2,TRBJ2-7,CASRKGRQGGNEQYF
16,NA,TRBV30,TRBJ2-2,CAWSPFGGLAGLELFF
15,NA,TRBV4-1,TRBJ2-1,CASSQTGTGGREQFF
17,NA,TRBV4-1,TRBJ2-7,CASSLRDRGGTTYEQYF
14,NA,TRBV6-5,TRBJ1-5,CASRDPGSNQPQHF
14,few,TRBV7-9,TRBJ2-1,CAARQGQPYNEQFF
14,NA,TRBV6-5,TRBJ2-2,CASSPRGPDGELFF
14,NA,TRBV5-5,TRBJ2-1,CASSLDRAYNEQFF
14,NA,TRBV2,TRBJ2-5,CASSSRVSQETQYF
15,NA,TRBV3-1/TRBV3-2,TRBJ1-2,CASSLGPQGGYGYTF
14,NA,TRBV19,TRBJ1-2,CASTTDREAYGYTF
15,NA,TRBV28,TRBJ2-7,CASSSQGSPLDEQYF
15,NA,TRBV7-2,TRBJ1-6,CASSSRTGSNSPLHF
15,NA,TRBV6-6,TRBJ1-5,CASSYTGEDNQPQHF
14,NA,TRBV27,TRBJ1-1,CASSYADRNTEAFF
16,NA,TRBV24-1,TRBJ2-2,CATSEFGQQGTGELFF
14,NA,TRBV9,TRBJ2-1,CASSAPGTYNEQFF
15,NA,TRBV11-2,TRBJ2-3,CASSSQFKSVDTQYF
15,few,TRBV19,TRBJ1-1,CASSPMDSGDTEAFF
14,NA,TRBV30,TRBJ1-5,CAWSLGQSQGPQHF
14,NA,TRBV10-3,TRBJ1-1,CAISGQGADTEAFF
14,NA,TRBV30,TRBJ2-7,CACRGGTRAYEQYF
14,NA,TRBV5-1,TRBJ1-4,CASSLYSGDEKLFF
15,NA,TRBV7-2,TRBJ1-3,CASSFGQLSGNTIYF
15,NA,TRBV3-1/TRBV3-2,TRBJ1-1,CASSQDLRGGAEAFF
17,NA,TRBV27,TRBJ2-2,CASSSPRTGQNTGELFF
13,NA,TRBV11-2,TRBJ2-3,CASSLAGGDTQYF
19,NA,TRBV19,TRBJ2-7,CASSSRQGAFRGTSYEQYF
16,NA,TRBV18,TRBJ2-7,CASSPGFQGGAYEQYF
12,NA,TRBV6-5,TRBJ1-3,CASSPVGNTIYF
13,once,TRBV18,TRBJ1-5,CASSPEIVQPQHF
14,few,TRBV30,TRBJ1-3,CAWSVRQMENTIYF
14,NA,TRBV6-2/TRBV6-3,TRBJ1-3,CASSKGGSGNTIYF
14,once,TRBV19,TRBJ1-6,CASSTTVYNSPLHF
13,once,TRBV2,TRBJ1-1,CASSQGEYTEAFF
15,NA,TRBV5-4,TRBJ2-3,CASSHQIGSEVMQYF
18,NA,TRBV9,TRBJ2-2,CASSPTTSGGARTGELFF
16,once,TRBV6-2/TRBV6-3,TRBJ2-6,CASSWGTGTGANVLTF
13,NA,TRBV20-1,TRBJ2-1,CSASGTTYNEQFF
17,NA,TRBV11-2,TRBJ1-2,CASSLIMGGRGRYGYTF
13,NA,TRBV7-6,TRBJ2-3,CASSLPDTDTQYF
13,NA,TRBV30,TRBJ2-7,CAALAGRSYEQYF